This T cell receptor (beta chain) appears in the sequencing data of a study of cytomegalovirus exposure and HLA in healthy donors. General observations from the study: For most subjects, TCR beta sequences were reported to predict HLA-A and HLA-B alleles with accuracy.

A remark on this clone: Its antigen is currently unknown.

This CDR3 contains 15 residues. V gave up 4 bases and J gave up 2 bases; unmatched junction bases: 3. CDR1 and CDR2 from the germline V gene are SGHDT and YYEEEE. The PCR employed 60 Vbeta primers together with 13 Jbeta primers. Repertoires were generated with immunoSEQ multiplex PCR, while TCRdb's copy carries only in-frame clones and drops some. The sample shows approximately 120,000 clones, under 85% of them seen only once. The TCR originated in a woman between 45 and 65 years old in good health and CMV-seropositive. The chain couples TRBV5-6 to TRBJ1-3; TRBD1 agrees at 10 bases. Sequenced sample: PBMCs. The DNA for the CDR3 is TGTGCCAGCAGCCCCGGGACAGGGGCTGGAAACACCATATATTTT. Translation gives CASSPGTGAGNTIYF.